The 10 T cell receptor beta chains presented below share a single source sample, sequenced in a study of tissue T cells after allogeneic stem cell transplantation (dated by TCRdb to between 2021 and 2024). The time point label of this sample denotes: human tissue collected at research (rapid) autopsy. Library generation was performed with the immunoSEQ multiplex PCR assay. TCRdb limited this immuneACCESS table to in-frame rearrangements with V and J called. A share of clones is missing; checked studies link under half to unresolved V genes, and the rest is unexplained. Recorded for this sample are about 540 clones; nearly 60% of them occurred a single time. The leading ten clones occupy over 60% of the sample. Sequenced material: lymph node tissue, taken at autopsy. All receptors derive from a female patient aged 40 to 75 with steroid-refractory graft-versus-host disease after an allogeneic stem cell transplant. Some T cells may derive from the graft donor when a transplant has been performed.

The chain is built from TRBV18 and TRBJ1-2; D is uncertain. V dropped 6 bases and J dropped 0 bases, with 2 bases sitting between them. The CDR3 loop spans 11 amino acids. CDR1 is KGHSH and CDR2 is LQKENI in the germline V gene. CDR3 nucleotides: TGTGCCAGCTCCCCTAACTATGGCTACACCTTC. Its protein is CASSPNYGYTF.

The rearrangement links TRBV6-2 or TRBV6-3 to TRBJ1-5; unclear D gene. The CDR3 has 16 residues. The V end lost 5 bases, the J end lost 2 bases, and 16 bases lay between the germline ends. CDR1 is MNHEY, CDR2 SVGEGT, per germline. CDR3 bases: TGTGCCAGCAGTCACCGGAGAATGGCGGGCAATCAGCCCCAGCATTTT. It specifies CASSHRRMAGNQPQHF.

This chain connects TRBV12-5 to TRBJ1-4; maybe TRBD1 (5 bases). This CDR3 is built from 14 residues. CDR1 and CDR2 from the germline V gene are LGHNT and FRNRAP. With 3 bases removed from V and 8 bases from J, the gap between germline ends came to 13 bases. The CDR3 sequence: CASGLGQGKEKLFF. In DNA, the CDR3 is TGTGCTAGTGGTTTAGGGCAGGGAAAGGAAAAACTGTTTTTT.

This chain connects TRBV30 to TRBJ1-2; D unclear. CDR3 size: 14 residues. CDR1 GTSNPN and CDR2 SVGIG come from the germline V gene (reference sequence). Trimming took off 0 bases at V and 2 bases at J, with 10 bases between the two ends. CDR3 nucleotides: TGTGCCTGGAGTGTCCATTCGGTGAACTATGGCTACACCTTC. It yields the protein CAWSVHSVNYGYTF.

CDR3 DNA sequence: TGTGCCAGCAGCGCCCGAGGACTAGGCAATGAGCAGTTCTTC. Translating it yields CASSARGLGNEQFF. J is TRBJ2-1 and V is TRBV9, with 7 bases aligning to TRBD2. Germline V gene sequence: CDR1 SGDLS, CDR2 YYNGEE. V gave up 3 bases and J gave up 6 bases; unmatched junction bases: 6. The CDR3 loop spans 14 amino acids.

The chain carries TRBV2 and TRBJ2-7; 7 bases match TRBD2. This CDR3 comprises 16 residues. V shed 6 bases and J 7 bases; nucleotides not matched to a gene: 18. Germline V lookup: CDR1 SNHLY, CDR2 FYNNEI. The CDR3 sequence is CASRGGWASGRGEQYF. CDR3 bases: TGTGCCAGCAGGGGCGGGTGGGCTAGCGGACGAGGAGAGCAGTACTTC.

The chain's CDR3 is CASSDGGSPFF. CDR3 sequence (DNA): TGCGCCAGCAGTGACGGAGGGAGCCCGTTCTTC. The chain carries TRBV10-1 and TRBJ2-1; D possibly corresponds to TRBD2 (6 bases). This CDR3 contains 11 residues. V gave up 3 bases and J gave up 15 bases, with 12 bases separating them. The V gene's germline CDR1 is WNHNN and CDR2 SYGVQD (reference sequence).

The gene calls are TRBV28 and TRBJ1-1, with D possibly TRBD1 on 5 matching bases. The CDR3 loop spans 15 amino acids. V was trimmed by 6 bases and J by 0 bases, leaving 14 bases between them. CDR1 MDHEN and CDR2 SYDVKM come from the germline V gene. This CDR3 is CASSRVVGMNTEAFF. The CDR3 DNA follows: TGTGCCAGCAGCAGGGTAGTAGGGATGAACACTGAAGCTTTCTTT.

The chain carries TRBV3-1 (or the pseudogene TRBV3-2) and TRBJ2-6; D is ambiguous. The germline V gene encodes CDR1 LGHDT and CDR2 YNNKEL (reference sequence). The V end lost 5 bases, the J end lost 18 bases, and 26 bases lay between the germline ends. The CDR3 is made up of 15 amino acids. The CDR3 is CASSGMGTLHKVGTF. The CDR3 coding sequence is TGTGCCAGCAGCGGAATGGGCACCCTTCACAAAGTCGGGACTTTC.

This clone was picked up a small number of times. V and J are TRBV6-5 and TRBJ2-4; D remains ambiguous. V dropped 2 bases and J dropped 0 bases, with 11 bases sitting between them. The CDR3 covers 16 residues. The V gene's germline CDR1 is MNHEY and CDR2 SVGAGI. CDR3: CASSYTRRLAKNIQYF. The CDR3, as DNA: TGTGCCAGCAGTTACACAAGACGTTTAGCCAAAAACATTCAGTACTTC.